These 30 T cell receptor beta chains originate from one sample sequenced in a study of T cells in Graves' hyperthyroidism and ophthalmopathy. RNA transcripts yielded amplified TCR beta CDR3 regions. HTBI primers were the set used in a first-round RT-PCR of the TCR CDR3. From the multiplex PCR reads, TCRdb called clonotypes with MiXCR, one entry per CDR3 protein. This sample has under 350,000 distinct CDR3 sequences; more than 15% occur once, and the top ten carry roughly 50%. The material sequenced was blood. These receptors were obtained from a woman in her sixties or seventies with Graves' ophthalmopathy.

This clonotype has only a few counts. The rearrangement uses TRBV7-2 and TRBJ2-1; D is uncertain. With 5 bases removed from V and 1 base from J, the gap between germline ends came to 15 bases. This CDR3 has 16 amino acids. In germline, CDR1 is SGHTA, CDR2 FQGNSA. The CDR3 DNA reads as TGTGCCAGCAGCCACCCGACTGGCGCATCCTACAATGAGCAGTTCTTC. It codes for CASSHPTGASYNEQFF. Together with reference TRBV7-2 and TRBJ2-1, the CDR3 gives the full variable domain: GAGVSQSPSNKVTEKGKDVELRCDPISGHTALYWYRQSLGQGLEFLIYFQGNSAPDKSGLPSDRFSAERTGGSVSTLTIQRTQQEDSAVYLCASSHPTGASYNEQFFGPGTRLTVL.

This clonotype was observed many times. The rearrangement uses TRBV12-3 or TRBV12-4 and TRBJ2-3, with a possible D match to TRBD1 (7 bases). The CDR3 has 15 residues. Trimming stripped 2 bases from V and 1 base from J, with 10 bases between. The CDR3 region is CASSLQGGGTDTQYF. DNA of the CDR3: TGTGCCAGCAGTTTACAGGGGGGAGGCACAGATACGCAGTATTTT.

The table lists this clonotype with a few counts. The chain's CDR3 is CASSLLGESTDTQYF. DNA for the CDR3: TGTGCCAGCAGCTTATTGGGGGAGAGTACAGATACGCAGTATTTT. The chain combines TRBV5-8 with TRBJ2-3; D is perhaps TRBD1 or TRBD2 (5 bases each). Trimming took off 2 bases at V and 3 bases at J, with 13 bases between the two ends. The CDR3 sequence is 15 residues long. Germline V gene sequence: CDR1 SGHTS, CDR2 YDEGEE.

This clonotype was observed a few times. The CDR3 sequence is CAISGHGTDTQYF. In DNA form, the CDR3 reads TGTGCCATCAGTGGTCATGGGACAGATACGCAGTATTTT. The V and J genes are TRBV10-3 and TRBJ2-3, with D unclear. The CDR3 totals 13 residues. Trimming stripped 4 bases from V and 3 bases from J, with 8 bases between. Germline V gene data show CDR1 as ENHRY and CDR2 as SYGVKD.

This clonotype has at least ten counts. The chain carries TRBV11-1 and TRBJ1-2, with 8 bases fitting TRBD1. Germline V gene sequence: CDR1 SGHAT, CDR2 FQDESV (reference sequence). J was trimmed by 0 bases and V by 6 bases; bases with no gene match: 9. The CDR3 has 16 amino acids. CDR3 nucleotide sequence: TGTGCCAGCAGTCTGGGCCCGGGACAGGCTAACTATGGCTACACCTTC. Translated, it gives CASSLGPGQANYGYTF.

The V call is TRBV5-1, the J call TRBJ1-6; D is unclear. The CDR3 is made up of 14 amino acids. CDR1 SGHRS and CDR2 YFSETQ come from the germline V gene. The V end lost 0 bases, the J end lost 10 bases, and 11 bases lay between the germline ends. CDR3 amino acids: CASSLAPSASPLHF. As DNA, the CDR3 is TGCGCCAGCAGCTTGGCTCCTTCAGCCTCACCCCTCCACTTT.

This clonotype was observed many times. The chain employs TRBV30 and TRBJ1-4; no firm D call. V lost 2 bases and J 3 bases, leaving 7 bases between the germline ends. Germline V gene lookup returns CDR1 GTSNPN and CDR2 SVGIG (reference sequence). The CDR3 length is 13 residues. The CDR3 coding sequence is TGTGCCTGGAGTTTGAGGGCTAATGAAAAACTGTTTTTT. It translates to CAWSLRANEKLFF. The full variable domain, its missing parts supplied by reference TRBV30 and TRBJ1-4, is SQTIHQWPATLVQPVGSPLSLECTVEGTSNPNLYWYRQAAGRGLQLLFYSVGIGQISSEVPQNLSASRPQDRQFILSSKKLLLSDSGFYLCAWSLRANEKLFFGSGTQLSVL.

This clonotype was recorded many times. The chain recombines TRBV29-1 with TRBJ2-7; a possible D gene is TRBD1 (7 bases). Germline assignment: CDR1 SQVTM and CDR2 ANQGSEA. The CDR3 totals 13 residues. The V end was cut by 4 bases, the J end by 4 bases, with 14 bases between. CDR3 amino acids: CSVGGGGSYEQYF. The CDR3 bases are TGCAGCGTTGGAGGAGGGGGCTCTTACGAGCAGTACTTC.

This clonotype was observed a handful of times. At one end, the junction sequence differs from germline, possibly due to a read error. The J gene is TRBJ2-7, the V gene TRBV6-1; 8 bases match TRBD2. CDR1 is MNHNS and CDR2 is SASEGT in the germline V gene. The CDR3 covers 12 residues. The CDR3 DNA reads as TGTGCCAGCAGTGGGACTAGCTACGTGCAGTACTTC. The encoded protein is CASSGTSYVQYF.

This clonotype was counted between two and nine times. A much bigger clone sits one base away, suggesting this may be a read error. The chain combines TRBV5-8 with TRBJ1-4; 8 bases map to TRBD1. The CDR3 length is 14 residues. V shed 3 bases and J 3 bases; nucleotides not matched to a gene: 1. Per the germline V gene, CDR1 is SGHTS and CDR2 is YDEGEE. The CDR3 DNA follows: TGTGCCAGCAGCTCGACAGGGGCTAATGAAAAACTGTTTTTT. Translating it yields CASSSTGANEKLFF. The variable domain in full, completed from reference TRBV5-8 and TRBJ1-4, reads EAGVTQSPTHLIKTRGQQATLRCSPISGHTSVYWYQQALGLGLQFLLWYDEGEERNRGNFPPRFSGRQFPNYSSELNVNALELEDSALYLCASSSTGANEKLFFGSGTQLSVL.

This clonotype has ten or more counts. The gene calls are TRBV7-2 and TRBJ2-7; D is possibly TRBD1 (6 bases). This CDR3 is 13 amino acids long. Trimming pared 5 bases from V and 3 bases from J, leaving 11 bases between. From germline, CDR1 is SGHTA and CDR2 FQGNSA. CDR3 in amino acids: CASSTRQVYEQYF. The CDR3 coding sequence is TGTGCCAGCAGCACAAGACAGGTCTACGAGCAGTACTTC.

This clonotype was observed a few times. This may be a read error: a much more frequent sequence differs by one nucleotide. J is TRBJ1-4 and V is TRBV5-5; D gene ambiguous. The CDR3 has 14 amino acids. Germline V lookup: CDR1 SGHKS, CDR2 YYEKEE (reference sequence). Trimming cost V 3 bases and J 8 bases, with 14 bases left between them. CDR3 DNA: TGTGCCAGCAGCTCCGGACGGGGTTGGGAAAAACTGTTTTTT. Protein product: CASSSGRGWEKLFF.

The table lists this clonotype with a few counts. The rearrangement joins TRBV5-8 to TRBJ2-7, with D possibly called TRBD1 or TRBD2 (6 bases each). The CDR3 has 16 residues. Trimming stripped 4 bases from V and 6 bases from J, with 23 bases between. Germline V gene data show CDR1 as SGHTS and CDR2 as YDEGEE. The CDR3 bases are TGTGCCAGCAGCCCGGAGGGGGGAATTGGCCGGATCGAGCAGTACTTC. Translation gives CASSPEGGIGRIEQYF.

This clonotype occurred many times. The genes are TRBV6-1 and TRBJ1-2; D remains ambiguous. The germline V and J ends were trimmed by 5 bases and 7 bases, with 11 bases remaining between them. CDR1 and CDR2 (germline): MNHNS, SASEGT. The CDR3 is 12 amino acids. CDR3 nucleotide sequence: TGTGCCAGCAGTTTGAAGGGTGGTGGCTACACCTTC. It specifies CASSLKGGGYTF.

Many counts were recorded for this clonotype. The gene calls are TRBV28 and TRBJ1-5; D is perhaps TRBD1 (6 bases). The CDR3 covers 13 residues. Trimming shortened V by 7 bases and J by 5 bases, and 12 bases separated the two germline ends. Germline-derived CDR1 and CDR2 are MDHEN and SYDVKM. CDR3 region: CASIGQGYQPQHF. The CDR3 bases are TGTGCCAGCATCGGGCAGGGGTATCAGCCCCAGCATTTT.

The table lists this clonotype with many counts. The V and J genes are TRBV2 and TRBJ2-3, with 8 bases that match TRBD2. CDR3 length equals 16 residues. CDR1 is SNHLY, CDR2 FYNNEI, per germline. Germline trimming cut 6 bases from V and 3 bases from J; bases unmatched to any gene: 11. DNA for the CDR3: TGTGCCAGCAGACGGGGCGTTGCGGGAGGAACAGATACGCAGTATTTT. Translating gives CASRRGVAGGTDTQYF.

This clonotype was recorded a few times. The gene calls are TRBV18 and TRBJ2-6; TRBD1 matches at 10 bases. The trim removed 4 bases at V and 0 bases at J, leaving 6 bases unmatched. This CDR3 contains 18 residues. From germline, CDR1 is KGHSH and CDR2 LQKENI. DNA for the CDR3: TGTGCCAGCTCACTCCAAAGGACAGGGGGCTCTGGGGCCAACGTCCTGACTTTC. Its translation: CASSLQRTGGSGANVLTF.

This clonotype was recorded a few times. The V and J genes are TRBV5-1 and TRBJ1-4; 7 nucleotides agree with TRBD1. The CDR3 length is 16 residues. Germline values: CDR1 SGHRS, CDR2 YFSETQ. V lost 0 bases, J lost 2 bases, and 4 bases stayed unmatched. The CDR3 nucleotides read TGCGCCAGCAGCTTGGGACAGGGCGCTACTAATGAAAAACTGTTTTTT. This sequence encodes CASSLGQGATNEKLFF.

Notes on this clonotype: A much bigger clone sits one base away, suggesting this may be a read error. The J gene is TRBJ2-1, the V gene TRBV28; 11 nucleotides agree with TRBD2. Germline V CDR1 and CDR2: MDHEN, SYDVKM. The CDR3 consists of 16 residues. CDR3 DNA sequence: TGTGCCAGCCGTTTAATGGGACTAGCGGACTACAATGAGCAGTTCTTC. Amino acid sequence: CASRLMGLADYNEQFF.

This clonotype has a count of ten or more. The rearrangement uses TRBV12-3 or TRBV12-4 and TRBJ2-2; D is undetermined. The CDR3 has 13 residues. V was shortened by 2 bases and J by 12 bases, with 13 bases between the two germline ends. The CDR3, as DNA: TGTGCCAGCAGTTTATCAACAGCTCGGAAGCTGTTTTTT. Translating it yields CASSLSTARKLFF.

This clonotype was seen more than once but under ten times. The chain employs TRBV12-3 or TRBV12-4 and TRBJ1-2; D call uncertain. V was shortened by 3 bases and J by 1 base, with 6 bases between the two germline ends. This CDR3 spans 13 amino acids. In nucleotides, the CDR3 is TGTGCCAGCAGTTTCAAGGATAACTATGGCTACACCTTC. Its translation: CASSFKDNYGYTF.

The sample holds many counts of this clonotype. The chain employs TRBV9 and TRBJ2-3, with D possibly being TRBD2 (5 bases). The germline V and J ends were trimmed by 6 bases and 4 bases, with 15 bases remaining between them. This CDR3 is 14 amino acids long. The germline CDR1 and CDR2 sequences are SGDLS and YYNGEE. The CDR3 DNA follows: TGTGCCAGCACCCGGAGGAGCGACTCAGATACGCAGTATTTT. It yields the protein CASTRRSDSDTQYF. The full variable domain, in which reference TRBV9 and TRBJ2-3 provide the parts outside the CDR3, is DSGVTQTPKHLITATGQRVTLRCSPRSGDLSVYWYQQSLDQGLQFLIQYYNGEERAKGNILERFSAQQFPDLHSELNLSSLELGDSALYFCASTRRSDSDTQYFGPGTRLTVL.

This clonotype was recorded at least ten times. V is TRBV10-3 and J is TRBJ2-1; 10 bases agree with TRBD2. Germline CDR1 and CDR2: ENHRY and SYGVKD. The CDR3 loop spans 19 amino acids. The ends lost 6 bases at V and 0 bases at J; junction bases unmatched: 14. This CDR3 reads CAISEVGLAGVSSYNEQFF. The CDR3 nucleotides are TGTGCCATCAGCGAAGTGGGCCTAGCGGGAGTAAGCTCCTACAATGAGCAGTTCTTC.

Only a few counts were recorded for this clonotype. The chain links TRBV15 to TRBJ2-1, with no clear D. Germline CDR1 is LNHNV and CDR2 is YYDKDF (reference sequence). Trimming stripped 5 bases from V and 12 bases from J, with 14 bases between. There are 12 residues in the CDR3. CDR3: CATSPRGALQFF. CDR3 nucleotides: TGTGCCACCAGCCCTCGAGGAGCTCTGCAGTTCTTC. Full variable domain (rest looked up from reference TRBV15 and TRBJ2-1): DAMVIQNPRYQVTQFGKPVTLSCSQTLNHNVMYWYQQKSSQAPKLLFHYYDKDFNNEADTPDNFQSRRPNTSFCFLDIRSPGLGDTAMYLCATSPRGALQFFGPGTRLTVL.

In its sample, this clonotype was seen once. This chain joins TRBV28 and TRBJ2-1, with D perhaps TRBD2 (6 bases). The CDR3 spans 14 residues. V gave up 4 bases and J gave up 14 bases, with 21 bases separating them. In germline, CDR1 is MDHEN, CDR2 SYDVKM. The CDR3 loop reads CASSSSGTGEVEFF. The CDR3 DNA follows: TGTGCCAGCAGTTCATCTGGGACGGGGGAGGTCGAGTTCTTC. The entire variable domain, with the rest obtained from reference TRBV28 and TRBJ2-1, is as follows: DVKVTQSSRYLVKRTGEKVFLECVQDMDHENMFWYRQDPGLGLRLIYFSYDVKMKEKGDIPEGYSVSREKKERFSLILESASTNQTSMYLCASSSSGTGEVEFFGPGTRLTVL.

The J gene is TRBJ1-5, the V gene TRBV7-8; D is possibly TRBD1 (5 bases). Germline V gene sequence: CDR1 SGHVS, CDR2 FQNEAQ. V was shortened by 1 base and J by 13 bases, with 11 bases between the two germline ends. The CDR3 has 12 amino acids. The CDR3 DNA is TGTGCCAGCAGCTTAGTGGGTCAGGGTCAGCATTTT. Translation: CASSLVGQGQHF.

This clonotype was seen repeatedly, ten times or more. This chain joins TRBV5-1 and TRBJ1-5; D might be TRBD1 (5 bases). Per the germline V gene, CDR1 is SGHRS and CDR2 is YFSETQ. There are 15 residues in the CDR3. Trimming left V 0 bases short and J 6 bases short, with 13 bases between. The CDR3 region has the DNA TGCGCCAGCAGCTTGGCTGGAGGGGCGGTTCAGCCCCAGCATTTT. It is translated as CASSLAGGAVQPQHF.

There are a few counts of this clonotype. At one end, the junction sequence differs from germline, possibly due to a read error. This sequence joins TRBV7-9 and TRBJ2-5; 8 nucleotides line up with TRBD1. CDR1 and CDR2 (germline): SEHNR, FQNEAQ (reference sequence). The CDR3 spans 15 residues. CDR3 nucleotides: TGTGCCAGCAGCTTCCAGGGGGCCAGAGGAGAGACCCGGTACTTC. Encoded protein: CASSFQGARGETRYF.

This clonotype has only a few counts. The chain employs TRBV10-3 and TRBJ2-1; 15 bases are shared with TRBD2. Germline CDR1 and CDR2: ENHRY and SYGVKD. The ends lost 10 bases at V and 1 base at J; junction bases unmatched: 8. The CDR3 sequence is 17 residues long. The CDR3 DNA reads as TGTGCCACCACCGGGACTAGCGGGAGGCCATCCTACAATGAGCAGTTCTTC. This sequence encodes CATTGTSGRPSYNEQFF.

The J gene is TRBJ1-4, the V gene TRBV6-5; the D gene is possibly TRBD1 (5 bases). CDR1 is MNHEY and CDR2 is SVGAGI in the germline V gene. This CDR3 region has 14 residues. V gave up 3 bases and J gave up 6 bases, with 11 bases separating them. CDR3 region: CASSYRDGYEKLFF. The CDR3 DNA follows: TGTGCCAGCAGTTATAGGGACGGATATGAAAAACTGTTTTTT.